The clone carrying this T cell receptor beta chain turned up a few times. From germline, CDR1 is MGHRA and CDR2 YSYEKL. V was clipped by 0 bases and J by 8 bases, with 12 bases between them. CDR3 size: 14 residues. Individual cDNA molecules in this library carried unique molecular identifiers. Each CDR3 protein is one row after TCRdb ran MiXCR on the RACE reads. Of about 40,000 distinct CDR3 sequences in the sample, about 3% were seen once. This record comes from a study of human T cells and chemical hapten exposure. Background on the study: Researchers reported sensitizing a roughly 2 cm by roughly 2 cm upper inner arm skin site with 2% DPC. Patients, chiefly female, had alopecia areata, totalis or universalis.

Time point defined: patch test 2, 6 weeks after DPC sensitization. Sample treatment: therapeutic diphenylcyclopropenone sensitization with weekly scalp DPC. The receptor comes from a man aged 40-49 years with alopecia areata. Some clones in this sample may be carry-over from other donors' samples. The chain has TRBV4-1 and TRBJ2-3; the D gene is possibly TRBD1 (6 bases). The source was whole blood, collected in connection with sensitization to the hapten diphenylcyclopropenone (DPC). The CDR3, as DNA: TGCGCCAGCAGCCAAGAACGGCAGGGGACTACGCAGTATTTT. Its translation: CASSQERQGTTQYF.